This passage covers 24 T cell receptor beta chains from one sample sequenced in a study of control samples from healthy donors and cancer patients. The method was immunoSEQ multiplex PCR; TCRdb's version includes in-frame clones alone and lacks a portion of them. This sample carries fewer than 500,000 clones, about 93% of them seen once, and the ten largest clones take around 6.5%. Sequenced sample: PBMCs. These TCRs come from a man in his forties with head and neck cancer.

This clone showed up just once. The chain is built from TRBV2 and TRBJ1-1; 9 positions match TRBD1. Germline V gene data show CDR1 as SNHLY and CDR2 as FYNNEI. The junction had 4 bases not matched to a gene; V was cut back by 7 bases and J by 4 bases. The CDR3 sequence is 13 residues long. The CDR3 coding sequence is TGTGCCAGCATGGGACAGGGCGCCACTGAAGCTTTCTTT. Its translation: CASMGQGATEAFF.

The rearrangement uses TRBV19 and TRBJ2-3; D remains unclear. The germline gives CDR1 LNHDA, CDR2 SQIVND (reference sequence). The CDR3 loop spans 14 amino acids. V was shortened by 3 bases and J by 2 bases, with 9 bases between the two germline ends. CDR3 in amino acids: CASSILTDTDTQYF. CDR3 coding DNA: TGTGCCAGTAGTATTTTAACAGACACAGATACGCAGTATTTT.

V usage is TRBV4-1 and J usage is TRBJ1-5; 9 bases agree with TRBD1. V lost 3 bases to trimming and J lost 3 bases; unmatched junction nucleotides: 6. The V gene's germline CDR1 is MGHRA and CDR2 YSYEKL. The CDR3 is 16 residues long. CDR3 nucleotides: TGCGCCAGCAGCCACTCGACAGGGGGTTTCAATCAGCCCCAGCATTTT. Encoded protein: CASSHSTGGFNQPQHF.

This chain joins TRBV27 and TRBJ2-5; 10 bases fit TRBD2. The CDR3 consists of 15 residues. Germline V gene data show CDR1 as MNHEY and CDR2 as SMNVEV (reference sequence). Unmatched junction bases numbered 11, after V lost 3 bases and J lost 10 bases. The CDR3 reads CASSFHTSGDKHQYF. CDR3 coding DNA: TGTGCCAGCAGTTTCCATACTAGCGGGGATAAACACCAGTACTTC.

V usage is TRBV21-1 and J usage is TRBJ2-5. TRBV21-1 is given as a pseudogene. The CDR3 sequence is 16 residues long. Here the CDR3 DNA reads TGTGCCAGCAGCAAAGAAGCGACAGAGAGGGGAGAGACCCAGTACTTC. Protein sequence: CASSKEATERGETQYF.

This rearrangement joins TRBV5-1 to TRBJ2-1; the D is unclear. CDR3 size: 14 residues. The germline CDR1 and CDR2 sequences are SGHRS and YFSETQ. With 3 bases removed from V and 6 bases from J, the gap between germline ends came to 13 bases. The CDR3 DNA is TGCGCCAGCAGCTCGAGCTGGTTATCCAATGAGCAGTTCTTC. Translating gives CASSSSWLSNEQFF.

The chain links TRBV14 to TRBJ2-7; weak D call: TRBD2 (7 bases). V dropped 3 bases and J dropped 2 bases, with 14 bases sitting between them. The CDR3 runs 15 residues. The germline V gene encodes CDR1 SGHDN and CDR2 FVKESK. The CDR3 sequence is CASSQGRGGTYEQYF. CDR3 coding DNA: TGTGCCAGCAGCCAGGGGAGGGGGGGAACCTACGAGCAGTACTTC. Full variable domain (missing parts from reference TRBV14 and TRBJ2-7): EAGVTQFPSHSVIEKGQTVTLRCDPISGHDNLYWYRRVMGKEIKFLLHFVKESKQDESGMPNNRFLAERTGGTYSTLKVQPAELEDSGVYFCASSQGRGGTYEQYFGPGTRLTVT.

The chain joins TRBV7-2 to TRBJ2-7, with D perhaps TRBD1 (5 bases). The CDR3 extends over 16 amino acids. Germline assignment: CDR1 SGHTA and CDR2 FQGNSA. V dropped 5 bases and J dropped 2 bases, with 19 bases sitting between them. The CDR3 bases are TGTGCCAGCAGCCAGCAGGGTCTAACTTTCACCTACGAGCAGTACTTC. Translated: CASSQQGLTFTYEQYF.

The chain employs TRBV7-9 and TRBJ2-3; TRBD2 aligns across 10 bases. This CDR3 region has 15 residues. With V trimmed by 4 bases and J by 3 bases, 4 bases remained unmatched. Germline loops: CDR1 SEHNR, CDR2 FQNEAQ (reference sequence). CDR3 DNA: TGTGCCAGCAGCTCCCTAGCGGGAGAGACAGATACGCAGTATTTT. It codes for CASSSLAGETDTQYF.

V and J are TRBV10-1 and TRBJ1-6, with 7 bases that match TRBD1. V lost 0 bases to trimming and J lost 7 bases; unmatched junction nucleotides: 0. This CDR3 spans 14 amino acids. Germline-derived CDR1 and CDR2 are WNHNN and SYGVQD (reference sequence). The CDR3 DNA reads as TGCGCCAGCAGTGAGTCGGGACAGAATTCACCCCTCCACTTT. As protein: CASSESGQNSPLHF.

The rearrangement uses TRBV10-3 and TRBJ2-7; D perhaps matches TRBD2 (7 bases). The CDR3 is 13 amino acids. V shed 11 bases and J shed 5 bases, with 19 bases lying between them. Germline V lookup: CDR1 ENHRY, CDR2 SYGVKD. As DNA, the CDR3 is TGTGCCTCGTCGATTGGGGAGGGGGACGAGCAGTACTTC. Translated: CASSIGEGDEQYF.

This rearrangement joins TRBV6-2 or TRBV6-3 to TRBJ1-5; the match to TRBD1 covers 9 bases. From germline, CDR1 is MNHEY and CDR2 SVGEGT. With 2 bases clipped from V and 3 bases from J, the junction kept 11 bases outside the gene matches. CDR3 length: 18 residues. CDR3 nucleotide sequence: TGTGCCAGCAGTTACCCTACCGGACAGGGGAGCGACAATCAGCCCCAGCATTTT. This encodes CASSYPTGQGSDNQPQHF.

The CDR3 here is CASSPRQGNEKLFF. The CDR3 coding sequence is TGTGCCAGCTCACCCCGACAGGGTAATGAAAAACTGTTTTTT. The chain uses TRBV18 and TRBJ1-4; 7 nucleotides agree with TRBD1. Germline CDR1 KGHSH, CDR2 LQKENI. The junction had 2 bases not matched to a gene; V was cut back by 3 bases and J by 4 bases. The CDR3 spans 14 residues.

The gene calls are TRBV5-6 and TRBJ2-1, with D unresolved. The CDR3 spans 15 residues. Between the trimmed V and J ends, which lost 1 base and 2 bases, there was a span of 10 bases. The germline CDR1 and CDR2 sequences are SGHDT and YYEEEE. CDR3 coding DNA: TGTGCCAGCAGCTTGCCGTCAAATCCCTACAATGAGCAGTTCTTC. It encodes CASSLPSNPYNEQFF.

V is TRBV28 and J is TRBJ1-1; tentative D call: TRBD1 (5 bases). Trimming cost V 4 bases and J 6 bases, with 15 bases left between them. The CDR3 sequence is 14 residues long. The germline gives CDR1 MDHEN, CDR2 SYDVKM. The CDR3 region has the DNA TGTGCCAGCAGTTCCGGGGGAAGAAAGGCTGAAGCTTTCTTT. This gives the protein CASSSGGRKAEAFF.

J is TRBJ2-2 and V is TRBV18; D unresolved. V lost 0 bases to trimming and J lost 4 bases, with 12 bases between them. The germline gives CDR1 KGHSH, CDR2 LQKENI. The CDR3 runs 16 residues. The CDR3 region has the DNA TGTGCCAGCTCACCACCAGGTTTAGTGGGCACCGGGGAGCTGTTTTTT. It translates to CASSPPGLVGTGELFF. The variable domain in full, with the rest retrieved from reference TRBV18 and TRBJ2-2, is NAGVMQNPRHLVRRRGQEARLRCSPMKGHSHVYWYRQLPEEGLKFMVYLQKENIIDESGMPKERFSAEFPKEGPSILRIQQVVRGDSAAYFCASSPPGLVGTGELFFGEGSRLTVL.

In this sample, this clone turned up once. The chain has TRBV9 and TRBJ2-1; 10 bases are a match to TRBD2. This CDR3 is 16 amino acids long. The J segment lost 4 bases and the V segment lost 1 base, leaving 5 bases of the junction unmatched. CDR1 is SGDLS and CDR2 is YYNGEE in the germline V gene. The CDR3 here is CASSVSTSGVYNEQFF. The CDR3 DNA is TGTGCCAGCAGCGTAAGTACTAGCGGGGTATACAATGAGCAGTTCTTC.

This chain connects TRBV7-3 to TRBJ1-5, with 7 bases matching TRBD1. The junction had 6 bases not matched to a gene; V was cut back by 6 bases and J by 7 bases. The CDR3 is made up of 13 amino acids. Germline assignment: CDR1 SGHTA and CDR2 FQGTGA. The CDR3 DNA sequence: TGTGCCAGCAGTATCTACAGGGGCCAGCCCCAGCATTTT. This codes for CASSIYRGQPQHF.

The chain is built from TRBV6-5 and TRBJ2-7, with 9 nucleotides matching TRBD1. V dropped 6 bases and J dropped 5; count of bases not matched to a gene: 11. CDR3 length equals 15 residues. Looked up from germline, CDR1 is MNHEY and CDR2 is SVGAGI. In DNA, the CDR3 is TGTGCCAGCAGCGCCCTGGGACAGGGAGGCGACGAGCAGTACTTC. It yields the protein CASSALGQGGDEQYF.

This clone was seen a few times. The rearrangement links TRBV3-1 (or the pseudogene TRBV3-2) to TRBJ1-6, with 7 bases lining up with TRBD1. The CDR3 is 17 amino acids. Germline assignment: CDR1 LGHDT and CDR2 YNNKEL (reference sequence). The junction had 13 bases not matched to a gene; V was cut back by 6 bases and J by 5 bases. The CDR3 DNA follows: TGTGCCAGCAGTAAACCAGGGGGAGTATGGGATAATTCACCCCTCCACTTT. It encodes CASSKPGGVWDNSPLHF.

The genes are TRBV28 and TRBJ2-7; TRBD1 or TRBD2 may be the D gene (5 bases each). The CDR3 spans 15 residues. The V end was cut by 2 bases, the J end by 2 bases, with 13 bases between. Germline values: CDR1 MDHEN, CDR2 SYDVKM. The CDR3 sequence: CASSLLRDETYEQYF. The CDR3, as DNA: TGTGCCAGCAGTTTACTTCGGGACGAAACCTACGAGCAGTACTTC.

The chain couples TRBV30 to TRBJ2-5, with D possibly matching TRBD2 (7 bases). This CDR3 contains 14 residues. V was trimmed by 2 bases and J by 5 bases, leaving 15 bases between them. Germline-derived CDR1 and CDR2 are GTSNPN and SVGIG (reference sequence). The CDR3 loop reads CAWSIGGAWETQYF. The CDR3 DNA follows: TGTGCCTGGAGTATTGGGGGGGCTTGGGAGACCCAGTACTTC.

This chain joins TRBV29-1 and TRBJ2-4; the D gene could be TRBD1 or TRBD2 (5 bases each). The CDR3 runs to 13 residues. The V end was cut by 6 bases, the J end by 5 bases, with 14 bases between. The germline CDR1 and CDR2 sequences are SQVTM and ANQGSEA. CDR3 coding DNA: TGCAGCGTAGCCGGGACCCAGGAAAACATTCAGTACTTC. This codes for CSVAGTQENIQYF.

The chain has TRBV6-5 and TRBJ1-6, with 7 nucleotides matching TRBD1. This CDR3 region has 15 residues. Germline loops: CDR1 MNHEY, CDR2 SVGAGI. J was trimmed by 6 bases and V by 7 bases; bases with no gene match: 9. The CDR3 spells CASTEDREVNSPLHF. CDR3 DNA sequence: TGTGCCAGCACCGAAGACAGGGAGGTTAATTCACCCCTCCACTTT.